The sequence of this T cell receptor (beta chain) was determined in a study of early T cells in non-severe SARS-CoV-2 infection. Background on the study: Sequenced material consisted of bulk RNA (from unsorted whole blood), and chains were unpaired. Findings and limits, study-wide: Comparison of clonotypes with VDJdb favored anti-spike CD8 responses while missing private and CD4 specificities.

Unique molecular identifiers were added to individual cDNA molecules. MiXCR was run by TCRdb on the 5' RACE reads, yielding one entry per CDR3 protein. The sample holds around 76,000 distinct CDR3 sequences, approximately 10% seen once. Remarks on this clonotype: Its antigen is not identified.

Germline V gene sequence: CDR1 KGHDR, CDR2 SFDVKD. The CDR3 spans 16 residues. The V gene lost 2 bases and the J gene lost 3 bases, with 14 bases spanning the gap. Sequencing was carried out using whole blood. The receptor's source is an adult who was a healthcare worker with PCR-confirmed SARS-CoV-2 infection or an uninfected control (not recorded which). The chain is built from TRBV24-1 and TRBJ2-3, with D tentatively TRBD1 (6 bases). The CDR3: CATSDSSGDGTDTQYF. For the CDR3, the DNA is TGTGCCACCAGTGATTCTTCAGGGGACGGGACAGATACGCAGTATTTT.